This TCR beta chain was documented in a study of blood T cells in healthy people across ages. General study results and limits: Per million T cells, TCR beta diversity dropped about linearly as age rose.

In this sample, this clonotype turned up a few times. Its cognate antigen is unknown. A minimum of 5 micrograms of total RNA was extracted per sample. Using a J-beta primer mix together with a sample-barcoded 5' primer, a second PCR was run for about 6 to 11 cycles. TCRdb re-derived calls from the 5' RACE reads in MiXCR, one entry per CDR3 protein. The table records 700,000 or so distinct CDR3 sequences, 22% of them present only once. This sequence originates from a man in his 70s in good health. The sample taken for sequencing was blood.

This chain's CDR3 is CASSEAANYGYTF. The CDR3, as DNA: TGCGCCAGCAGTGAGGCTGCTAACTATGGCTACACCTTC. The chain has TRBV10-1 and TRBJ1-2; no firm D call. Germline V gene data show CDR1 as WNHNN and CDR2 as SYGVQD (reference sequence). CDR3 length: 13 residues. Trimming took 2 bases from V and 0 from J, leaving 4 bases between them.